This T cell receptor (beta chain) was identified in a study of neurological immune-mediated disorders. Study-wide findings and caveats: Clinical features showed no association with the multiple sclerosis repertoire cluster, and MRI features showed none either.

This clonotype has ten or more counts. Its antigen is not identified. 5'RACE employing 10-nucleotide random UMIs yielded the cDNA. In TCRdb, the 5' RACE reads were re-called with MiXCR into one record per CDR3 protein. Of about 120,000 distinct CDR3 sequences listed, roughly 3.2% were seen once; the top ten hold 1% to 1.5%. The CDR3 is 14 amino acids. The germline V gene has CDR1 SNHLY and CDR2 FYNNEI. The V and J ends lost 5 bases and 7 bases respectively, with 15 bases between them. The sequenced material came from PBMCs. The TCR originated in a woman aged 25 to 39 with multiple sclerosis. The chain uses TRBV2 and TRBJ1-5; possible D gene TRBD1, 5 bases. CDR3 bases: TGTGCCAGCAGTCTGGACCGCCGGGGGCAGCCCCAGCATTTT. Protein product: CASSLDRRGQPQHF.